The clone carrying this T cell receptor beta chain was seen only a few times. This sample is drawn from a study of identical twins. CDR3 length equals 16 residues. Trimming took 0 bases from V and 4 from J; bases not matched to a gene: 7. Healthy Caucasians alone served as donors. MiXCR, applied by TCRdb to the 5' RACE reads, yields one record per CDR3 protein. The top ten hold 5% to 6% of the sample, which has fewer than 250,000 distinct CDR3 sequences, approximately 6.8% seen once. These data also featured in a second study, about yellow fever vaccine responses in identical twins.

V usage is TRBV12-3 or TRBV12-4 and J usage is TRBJ1-2, with 8 bases matching TRBD1. Sequencing was carried out using CD8+ T cells sorted from blood. The clonotype originates from a young woman in good health. The CDR3 DNA sequence: TGTGCCAGCAGTTTAGCGGGCGGACAGGGTGGCTATGGCTACACCTTC. Protein sequence: CASSLAGGQGGYGYTF.